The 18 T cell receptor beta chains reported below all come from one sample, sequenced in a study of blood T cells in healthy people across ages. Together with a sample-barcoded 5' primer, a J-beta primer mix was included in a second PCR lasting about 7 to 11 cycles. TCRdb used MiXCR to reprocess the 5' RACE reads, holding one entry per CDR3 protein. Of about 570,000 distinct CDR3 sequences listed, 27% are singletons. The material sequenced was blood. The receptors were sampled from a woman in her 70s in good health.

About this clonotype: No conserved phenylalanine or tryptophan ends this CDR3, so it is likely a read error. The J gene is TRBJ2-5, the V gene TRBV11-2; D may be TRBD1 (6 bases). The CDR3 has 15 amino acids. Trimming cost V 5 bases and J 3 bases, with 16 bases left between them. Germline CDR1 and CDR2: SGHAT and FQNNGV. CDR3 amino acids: CASSPTDRREETQYL. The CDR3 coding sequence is TGTGCCAGCAGCCCGACCGACAGGCGGGAAGAGACCCAGTACTTA.

The CDR3: CASSSTTGETQYF. In DNA form, the CDR3 reads TGTGCCAGCAGCTCGACTACCGGGGAGACCCAGTACTTC. The V and J genes are TRBV11-2 and TRBJ2-5, with a weak D call TRBD2 (5 bases). There are 13 residues in the CDR3. Germline loops: CDR1 SGHAT, CDR2 FQNNGV. Trimming cost V 4 bases and J 5 bases, with 11 bases left between them.

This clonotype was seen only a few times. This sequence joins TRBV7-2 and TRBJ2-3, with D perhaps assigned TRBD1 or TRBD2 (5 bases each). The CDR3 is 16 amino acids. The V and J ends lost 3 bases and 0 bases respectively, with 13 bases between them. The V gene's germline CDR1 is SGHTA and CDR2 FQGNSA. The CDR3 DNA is TGTGCCAGCAGCTTCTGGGGGAGAGGGAGCACAGATACGCAGTATTTT. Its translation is CASSFWGRGSTDTQYF.

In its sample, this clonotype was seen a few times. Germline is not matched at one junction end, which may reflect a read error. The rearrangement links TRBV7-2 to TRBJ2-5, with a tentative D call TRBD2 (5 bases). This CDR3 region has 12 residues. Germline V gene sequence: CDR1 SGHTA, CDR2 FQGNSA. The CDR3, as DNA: TGTGCCAGCAGCTTAACCCCCTGGACTCTCAAGTTC. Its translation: CASSLTPWTLKF.

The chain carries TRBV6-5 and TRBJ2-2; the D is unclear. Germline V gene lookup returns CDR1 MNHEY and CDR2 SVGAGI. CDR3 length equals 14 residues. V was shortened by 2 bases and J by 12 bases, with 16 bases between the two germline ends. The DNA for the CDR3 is TGTGCCAGCAGTTACGCTTTTGGGGTGGTTAAGCTGTTTTTT. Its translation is CASSYAFGVVKLFF.

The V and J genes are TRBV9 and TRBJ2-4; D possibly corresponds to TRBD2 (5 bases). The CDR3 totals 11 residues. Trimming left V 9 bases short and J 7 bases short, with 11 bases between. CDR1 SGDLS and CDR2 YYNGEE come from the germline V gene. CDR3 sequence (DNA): TGTGCCACGTGGCCGGGGAACATTCAGTACTTC. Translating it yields CATWPGNIQYF.

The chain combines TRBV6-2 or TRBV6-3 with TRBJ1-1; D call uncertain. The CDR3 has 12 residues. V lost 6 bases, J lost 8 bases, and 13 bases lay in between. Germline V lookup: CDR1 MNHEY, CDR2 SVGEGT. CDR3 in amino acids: CASSTTAKEAFF. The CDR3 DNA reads TGTGCCAGCAGCACTACTGCTAAAGAAGCTTTCTTT.

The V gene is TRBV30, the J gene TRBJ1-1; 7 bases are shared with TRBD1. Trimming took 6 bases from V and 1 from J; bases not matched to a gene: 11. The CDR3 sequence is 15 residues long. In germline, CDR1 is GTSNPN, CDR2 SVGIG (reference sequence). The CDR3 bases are TGTGCCTGCACATCTTCAGGGGGAAAGAACACTGAAGCTTTCTTT. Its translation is CACTSSGGKNTEAFF.

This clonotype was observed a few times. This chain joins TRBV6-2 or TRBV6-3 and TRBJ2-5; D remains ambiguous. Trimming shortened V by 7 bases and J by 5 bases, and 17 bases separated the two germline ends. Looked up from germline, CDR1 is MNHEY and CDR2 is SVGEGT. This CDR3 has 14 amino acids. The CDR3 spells CASTFPLDTETQYF. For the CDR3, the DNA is TGTGCCAGCACCTTCCCCCTGGATACGGAGACCCAGTACTTC.

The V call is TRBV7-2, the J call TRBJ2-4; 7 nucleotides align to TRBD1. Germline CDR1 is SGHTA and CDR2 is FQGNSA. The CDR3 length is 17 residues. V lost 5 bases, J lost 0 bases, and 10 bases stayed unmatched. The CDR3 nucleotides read TGTGCCAGCAGCCCCAGAGAGGGGGCGATAGCCAAAAACATTCAGTACTTC. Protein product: CASSPREGAIAKNIQYF.

CDR3 region: CASRDPNTGELFF. In nucleotides, the CDR3 is TGTGCCAGCAGGGATCCGAACACCGGGGAGCTGTTTTTT. The chain recombines TRBV6-5 with TRBJ2-2, with D unresolved. V dropped 6 bases and J dropped 0 bases, with 5 bases sitting between them. Germline V gene lookup returns CDR1 MNHEY and CDR2 SVGAGI. The CDR3 is 13 amino acids.

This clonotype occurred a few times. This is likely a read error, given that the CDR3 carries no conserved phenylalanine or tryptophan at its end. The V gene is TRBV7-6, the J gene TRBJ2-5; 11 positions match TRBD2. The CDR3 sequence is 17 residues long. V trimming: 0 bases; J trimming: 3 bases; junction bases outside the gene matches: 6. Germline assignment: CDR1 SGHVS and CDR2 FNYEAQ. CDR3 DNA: TGTGCCAGCAGCTTAGCTAGCGGGGGGGTCCTGAAAGAGACCCAGTACCTC. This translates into CASSLASGGVLKETQYL.

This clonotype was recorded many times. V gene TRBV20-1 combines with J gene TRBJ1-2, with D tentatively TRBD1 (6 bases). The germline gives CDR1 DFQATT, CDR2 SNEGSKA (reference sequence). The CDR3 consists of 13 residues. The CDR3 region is CSAFEGGQRGYTF. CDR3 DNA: TGCAGCGCCTTCGAGGGAGGACAGCGTGGCTACACCTTC.

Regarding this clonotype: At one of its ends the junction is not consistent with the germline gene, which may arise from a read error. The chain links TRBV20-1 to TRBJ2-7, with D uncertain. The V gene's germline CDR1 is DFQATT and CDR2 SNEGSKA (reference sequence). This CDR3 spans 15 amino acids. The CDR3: CSASSHNPSSYEQHF. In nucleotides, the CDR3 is TGCAGTGCTAGTAGTCACAACCCGAGCTCCTACGAGCAGCACTTC.

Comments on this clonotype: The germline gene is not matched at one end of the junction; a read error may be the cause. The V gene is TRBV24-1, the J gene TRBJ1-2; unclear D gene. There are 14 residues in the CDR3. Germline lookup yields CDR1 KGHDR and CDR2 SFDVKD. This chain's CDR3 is CATSDSSGNRGYTF. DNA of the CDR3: TGCGCCACCAGTGATTCATCGGGGAATAGAGGCTACACCTTC.

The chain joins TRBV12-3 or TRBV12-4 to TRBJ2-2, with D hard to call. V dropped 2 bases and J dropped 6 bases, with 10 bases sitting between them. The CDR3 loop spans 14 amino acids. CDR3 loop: CASSLFDRPGELFF. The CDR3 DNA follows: TGTGCCAGCAGTTTATTTGATCGGCCCGGGGAGCTGTTTTTT.

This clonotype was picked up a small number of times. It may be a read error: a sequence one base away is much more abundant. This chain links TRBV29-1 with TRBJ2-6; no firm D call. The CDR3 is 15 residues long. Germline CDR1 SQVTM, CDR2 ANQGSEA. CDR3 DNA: TGCGGCGTTGTGGTTCTCGGGTCTGGGGCCAACGTCCTGACTTTC. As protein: CGVVVLGSGANVLTF.

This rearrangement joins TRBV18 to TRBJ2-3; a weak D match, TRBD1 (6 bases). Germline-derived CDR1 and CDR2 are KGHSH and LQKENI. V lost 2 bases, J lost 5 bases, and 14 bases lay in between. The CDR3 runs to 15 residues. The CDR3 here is CASSPGTQGGDTQYF. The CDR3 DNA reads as TGTGCCAGCTCACCAGGAACACAGGGCGGAGATACGCAGTATTTT.